This T cell receptor beta chain was identified during a study of T cells after yellow fever vaccination. TCRdb reprocessed the 5' RACE reads via MiXCR and lists one record per CDR3 protein. The repertoire holds roughly 310,000 distinct CDR3 sequences, 8.5% to 9% seen once, with roughly 18% in the top ten. In germline, CDR1 is SGHAT, CDR2 FQNNGV. Trimming at V came to 4 bases and at J to 2 bases, leaving 5 bases not matched to a gene. This CDR3 is 15 amino acids long. The receptor was derived from a man aged 18 to 29 who received the YFV17D yellow fever vaccine. V and J are TRBV11-2 and TRBJ2-3; 8 bases fit TRBD1. The sample consisted of PBMCs, taken on the day of the first yellow fever vaccination. The CDR3 region is CASSWGTGNTDTQYF. The CDR3 nucleotides read TGTGCCAGCAGCTGGGGGACAGGAAACACAGATACGCAGTATTTT.